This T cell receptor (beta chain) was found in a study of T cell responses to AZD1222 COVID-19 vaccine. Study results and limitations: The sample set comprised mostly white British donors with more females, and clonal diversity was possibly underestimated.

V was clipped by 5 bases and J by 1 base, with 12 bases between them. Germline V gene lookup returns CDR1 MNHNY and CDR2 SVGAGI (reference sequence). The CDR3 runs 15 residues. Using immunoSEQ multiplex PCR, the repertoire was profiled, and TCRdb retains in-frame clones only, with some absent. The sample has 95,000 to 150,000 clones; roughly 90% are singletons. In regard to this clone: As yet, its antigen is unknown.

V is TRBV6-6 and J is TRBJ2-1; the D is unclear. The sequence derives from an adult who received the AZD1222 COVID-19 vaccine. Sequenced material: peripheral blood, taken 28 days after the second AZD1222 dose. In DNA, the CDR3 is TGTGCCAGCAGTCCCCCCGGGTCTTCCTACAATGAGCAGTTCTTC. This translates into CASSPPGSSYNEQFF.